A selection of T cell receptor beta chains follows, all from one sample in a study of blood T cells in healthy people across ages. TCRdb analysed the 5' RACE reads with MiXCR anew, one entry per CDR3 protein. Here the sample spans over 1.5 million distinct CDR3 sequences, 49% being singletons. Sequenced sample: blood. Receptors originate from a woman between 35 and 50 years old in good health. CDR3s include the opening cysteine and the closing phenylalanine or tryptophan. Fields, in order: V gene, J gene, clone size, D gene, CDR3 protein, CDR3 DNA. D genes are given only for firm matches. The size field is filled for only some rows; it gives once, few, many or a size class.

>TRBV5-6|TRBJ2-1|-|-
CASGTLWDEQFF
TGTGCCAGCGGTACACTTTGGGATGAGCAGTTCTTC
>TRBV3-1|TRBJ2-1|-|TRBD2
CASSQELAGGRVYNEQFF
TGTGCCAGCAGCCAAGAACTAGCGGGGGGCAGGGTTTACAATGAGCAGTTCTTC
>TRBV7-8|TRBJ1-2|-|-
CASSLAFRRTTDWGYTF
TGTGCCAGCAGCTTAGCGTTCAGGAGGACGACAGATTGGGGCTACACCTTC
>TRBV20-1|TRBJ2-1|few|-
CSAGRQASYNEQFF
TGCAGTGCTGGACGACAGGCCTCCTACAATGAGCAGTTCTTC
>TRBV12-3/TRBV12-4|TRBJ2-7|few|TRBD1
CASSLSGTGRVEQYF
TGTGCCAGCAGTTTATCAGGGACAGGGCGGGTCGAGCAGTACTTC
>TRBV27|TRBJ1-2|-|-
CASSARKTGGTLSGYTF
TGTGCCAGCAGTGCACGAAAGACAGGTGGGACCCTCTCTGGCTACACCTTC
>TRBV6-2/TRBV6-3|TRBJ1-2|-|-
CANTNPVDGGYTF
TGTGCCAACACCAACCCTGTAGATGGTGGCTACACCTTC
>TRBV20-1|TRBJ2-4|-|TRBD2
CSASPGLAGTLAKNIQYF
TGCAGTGCTAGCCCGGGACTAGCGGGGACACTAGCCAAAAACATTCAGTACTTC
>TRBV4-3|TRBJ2-1|-|TRBD2
CASSQASGGAGEQFF
TGCGCCAGCAGCCAAGCCAGCGGGGGGGCCGGTGAGCAGTTCTTC
>TRBV7-2|TRBJ2-7|few|-
CASSFQGLVPYEQYF
TGTGCCAGCAGCTTCCAGGGTTTGGTTCCCTACGAGCAGTACTTC
>TRBV28|TRBJ1-6|-|-
CASSFPGAGSNSPLHF
TGTGCCAGCAGTTTCCCGGGGGCAGGGAGTAATTCACCCCTCCACTTT
>TRBV28|TRBJ1-1|-|TRBD1
CASSNRQGGGNTEAFF
TGTGCCAGCAGTAATCGACAGGGAGGAGGGAACACTGAAGCTTTCTTT
>TRBV15|TRBJ2-7|-|TRBD1
CATSREGTGTYEQYF
TGTGCCACCAGCAGAGAAGGGACAGGCACCTACGAGCAGTACTTC
>TRBV5-1|TRBJ2-5|-|-
CASSLSVPETETQYF
TGCGCCAGCAGCTTATCCGTTCCAGAAACGGAGACCCAGTACTTC
>TRBV11-2|TRBJ1-2|-|-
CASSLDYRANYGYTF
TGTGCCAGCAGCTTAGACTACAGGGCTAACTATGGCTACACCTTC
>TRBV9|TRBJ1-6|once|-
CASSVNLGSPLHF
TGTGCCAGCAGCGTAAACCTCGGTTCACCCCTCCACTTT
>TRBV5-6|TRBJ1-6|-|-
CASTSGGSRSPLHF
TGTGCCAGCACCAGCGGGGGTTCTAGGTCACCCCTCCACTTT
>TRBV7-2|TRBJ2-7|few|TRBD2
CASSLTSGRDEQYF
TGTGCCAGCAGCTTAACTAGCGGCAGGGACGAGCAGTACTTC
>TRBV12-3/TRBV12-4|TRBJ2-4|-|-
CASSSSGDVQYF
TGTGCCAGCAGTAGCTCCGGGGACGTTCAGTACTTC
>TRBV5-1|TRBJ2-7|-|-
CASSLEDSVSYEQYF
TGCGCCAGCAGCTTGGAGGACAGTGTTTCCTACGAGCAGTACTTC
>TRBV2|TRBJ2-5|-|-
CASSEALGRFQETQYF
TGTGCCAGCAGTGAAGCGCTGGGCAGGTTTCAAGAGACCCAGTACTTC
>TRBV6-5|TRBJ2-6|many|-
CASSYGVSGANVLTF
TGTGCCAGCAGTTACGGGGTCTCTGGGGCCAACGTCCTGACTTTC
>TRBV7-2|TRBJ2-6|-|-
CASSLNPGSTNALTF
TGTGCCAGCAGCTTAAACCCGGGTTCGACAAACGCCCTGACTTTC
>TRBV7-2|TRBJ2-5|once|TRBD2
CASSNSPLAWFEETQYF
TGTGCCAGCAGCAATTCCCCACTAGCGTGGTTCGAAGAGACCCAGTACTTC
>TRBV6-1|TRBJ1-5|-|-
CASSEGIYSNQPQHF
TGTGCCAGCAGTGAGGGGATTTATAGCAATCAGCCCCAGCATTTT
>TRBV6-6|TRBJ1-2|few|-
CASRPGATNYGYTF
TGTGCCAGCCGACCCGGGGCTACTAACTATGGCTACACCTTC
>TRBV5-1|TRBJ2-5|few|-
CASSNIGGEYQETQYF
TGCGCCAGCAGCAATATTGGCGGGGAGTACCAAGAGACCCAGTACTTC
>TRBV9|TRBJ2-5|once|TRBD2
CASSVGLAGSETQYF
TGTGCCAGCAGCGTAGGACTAGCGGGTTCAGAGACCCAGTACTTC
>TRBV18|TRBJ2-5|-|-
CASSPPSQGTQYF
TGTGCCAGCTCACCACCGAGCCAGGGGACCCAGTACTTC
>TRBV6-5|TRBJ1-6|many|-
CASSYRENSPLHF
TGTGCCAGCAGTTACAGGGAAAATTCACCCCTCCACTTT
>TRBV15|TRBJ1-5|-|-
CATSRPGTGYNQPQHF
TGTGCCACCAGCAGACCCGGGACGGGGTACAATCAGCCCCAGCATTTT
>TRBV7-2|TRBJ2-1|few|TRBD2
CASSFGRGLAGASSYNEQFF
TGTGCCAGCAGCTTTGGTCGGGGACTAGCGGGTGCAAGCTCCTACAATGAGCAGTTCTTC
>TRBV14|TRBJ2-3|-|-
CASSQDQGHSTDTQYF
TGTGCCAGCAGCCAAGATCAGGGACACAGCACAGATACGCAGTATTTT
>TRBV5-1|TRBJ2-5|-|-
CASSSREVGETQYF
TGCGCCAGCAGCTCCAGGGAGGTGGGGGAGACCCAGTACTTC
>TRBV5-6|TRBJ2-4|few|-
CASSKVGPGGMNIQYF
TGTGCCAGCAGCAAAGTCGGCCCAGGGGGGATGAACATTCAGTACTTC
>TRBV29-1|TRBJ1-4|-|-
CSVQTTNEKLFF
TGCAGCGTTCAGACAACTAATGAAAAACTGTTTTTT
>TRBV4-2|TRBJ2-7|-|-
CASSQDAGMGSYEQYF
TGTGCCAGCAGCCAAGATGCAGGCATGGGTTCCTACGAGCAGTACTTC
>TRBV20-1|TRBJ2-1|-|-
CSAVTASYDEQFF
TGCAGTGCCGTGACAGCCTCCTACGATGAGCAGTTCTTC
>TRBV7-8|TRBJ1-4|-|TRBD1
CASSLPTGNNEKLFF
TGTGCCAGCAGCTTACCGACAGGGAATAATGAAAAACTGTTTTTT
>TRBV10-3|TRBJ2-1|-|TRBD2
CAISENFGSGGVVNEQFF
TGTGCCATCAGTGAGAATTTTGGTAGCGGGGGGGTAGTTAATGAGCAGTTCTTC
>TRBV7-2|TRBJ2-7|-|TRBD2
CASSSGRISYEQYF
TGTGCCAGCAGCTCCGGGAGGATTTCCTACGAGCAGTACTTC
>TRBV4-1|TRBJ1-4|-|TRBD1
CASSQVGDSPNEKLFF
TGCGCCAGCAGCCAAGTAGGGGACAGCCCTAATGAAAAACTGTTTTTT
>TRBV4-2|TRBJ2-1|few|-
CASSPPPGSYNEQFF
TGTGCCAGCAGTCCCCCCCCGGGGTCCTACAATGAGCAGTTCTTC
>TRBV12-3/TRBV12-4|TRBJ2-7|-|TRBD1
CVSSRGQGSYEQYF
TGTGTCAGCAGCCGCGGACAGGGGTCCTACGAGCAGTACTTC
>TRBV6-5|TRBJ2-7|once|-
CASSTRAGPKTYEQYF
TGTGCCAGCAGTACCCGAGCGGGTCCGAAGACCTACGAGCAGTACTTC
>TRBV28|TRBJ2-7|-|TRBD1
CASSRDSVRQYF
TGTGCCAGCAGCCGGGACAGCGTAAGGCAGTACTTC
>TRBV9|TRBJ1-2|few|TRBD1
CASSGGTGLTF
TGTGCCAGCAGCGGGGGGACAGGGCTCACCTTC
>TRBV5-1|TRBJ1-2|-|-
CASSLDVQYGYTF
TGCGCCAGCAGCTTGGATGTCCAATATGGCTACACCTTC
>TRBV4-3|TRBJ2-7|few|-
CASSQVRGSAYEQYF
TGCGCCAGCAGCCAAGTTAGGGGTTCCGCCTACGAGCAGTACTTC
>TRBV20-1|TRBJ1-2|few|TRBD1
CSARDWTGGGGYTF
TGCAGTGCTAGAGATTGGACAGGGGGGGGTGGCTACACCTTC
>TRBV7-2|TRBJ1-4|few|-
CASSLFTGSEKLFF
TGTGCCAGCAGCCTTTTCACGGGTAGCGAAAAACTGTTTTTT
>TRBV27|TRBJ2-1|-|-
CASSLVLSSNEQFF
TGTGCCAGCAGTTTGGTGCTATCGTCAAATGAGCAGTTCTTC
>TRBV4-3|TRBJ2-5|-|TRBD2
CASSQAPGTSRETQYF
TGCGCCAGCAGCCAAGCCCCCGGGACTAGCCGAGAGACCCAGTACTTC
>TRBV5-6|TRBJ2-5|-|-
CASSQGLRQETQYF
TGTGCCAGCAGCCAGGGACTTCGACAAGAGACCCAGTACTTC
>TRBV7-9|TRBJ2-7|few|TRBD2
CASSLGLGLAGGSYEQYF
TGTGCCAGCAGCTTAGGTCTCGGTCTAGCGGGGGGTTCCTACGAGCAGTACTTC
>TRBV7-2|TRBJ2-3|few|-
CASNPSGTSTDTQYF
TGTGCCAGCAACCCATCGGGGACTAGCACAGATACGCAGTATTTT
>TRBV10-3|TRBJ2-7|-|TRBD1
CAISDPGTGNSYEQYF
TGTGCCATCAGTGATCCCGGGACAGGGAACTCCTACGAGCAGTACTTC